This T cell receptor beta chain was identified during a study of T cells after somatic rescue of genetic block. Data came from immunoSEQ multiplex PCR; TCRdb stores just in-frame clones and leaves some out. The sample has about 10,000 clones; about 74% are singletons. Between the trimmed V and J ends, which lost 3 bases and 6 bases, there was a span of 2 bases. The CDR3 totals 11 residues. Germline V gene data show CDR1 as SGHTA and CDR2 as FQGNSA. Sequenced material: peripheral blood mononuclear cells (PBMCs). This sequence was found in a boy aged 5-17 years. V is TRBV7-2 and J is TRBJ2-2; D is unclear. The DNA for the CDR3 is TGTGCCAGCAGCTTGGCCGGGGAGCTGTTTTTT. Its protein is CASSLAGELFF. The full variable domain, with the rest looked up from reference TRBV7-2 and TRBJ2-2, is GAGVSQSPSNKVTEKGKDVELRCDPISGHTALYWYRQSLGQGLEFLIYFQGNSAPDKSGLPSDRFSAERTGGSVSTLTIQRTQQEDSAVYLCASSLAGELFFGEGSRLTVL.